This T cell receptor beta chain emerged from a study of OX40 agonist ivuxolimab in advanced cancers. Some background on the complete study: Ivuxolimab, which targeted the costimulatory receptor OX40 (CD134), was an agonistic, fully human IgG2 monoclonal antibody. Intravenous ivuxolimab was administered to patients every 2 weeks at six dose levels: 0.01, 0.1, 0.3, 1.5, 3 and 10 mg/kg. Peripheral TCRbeta sequencing aimed to test whether ivuxolimab altered TCR sequence diversity and caused clonal T-cell expansion. Partial responses were achieved by three dose-escalation patients, of whom one had hepatocellular carcinoma and two had cutaneous melanoma. Prior anti-PD-1, anti-PD-L1 or anti-CTLA-4 therapy was permitted, and checkpoint inhibitors had been received by more than 35% of dose-escalation patients. The paper reports the monotherapy dose-escalation portion (N = 52 patients) of the phase I ivuxolimab trial. Of the 52 patients in dose escalation, around 20 had hepatocellular carcinoma, some 15 had melanoma, 9 had renal cell carcinoma and 9 had head and neck cancer. The dose-escalation cohort was about 87% male with a mean age of roughly 60 years, ranging from roughly 20 to 80.

As for this clone: Its antigen specificity is not known. No qualities accompany the bases; no much larger clone lies one base away.

Points the paper makes about the study in general: At doses from 0.1 to 3.0 mg/kg, clonal expansion was seen in both CD4+ and CD8+ blood T cells between baseline and week 6. Which antigens the clonally expanded peripheral T cells were specific for was not determined. After ivuxolimab, CD8+ T cells had more expanded clones than CD4+ T cells on average. Low levels of normalized T-cell clonal expansion were also seen in some nonresponding patients. In the 0.1-3.0 mg/kg groups, partial responders were among the patients with the lowest normalized peripheral clonal expansion, particularly in CD8+ T cells.

V trim: 3 bases; J trim: 4 bases; unmatched bases: 4. The germline V gene supplies CDR1 MDHEN and CDR2 SYDVKM. Reading from cysteine to phenylalanine, the CDR3 counts 14 amino acids. Only CDR3 DNA is held: 42 bases, read in frame from base 1. For sequencing of the TCRbeta CDR3 region, genomic DNA was extracted from the sorted cells. The immunoSEQ Assay was used for sequencing of TCRbeta CDR3 regions. TCRdb limited this immuneACCESS table to in-frame rearrangements with V and J called. A share of clones is missing; checked studies link under half to unresolved V genes, and the rest is unexplained. In this sample the table shows 70,000 to 85,000 clones, about 87% of which occur a single time. 0.95% to 1.3% of the sample lies in the top ten. Patients with autoimmune disease history or receiving systemic immunosuppression were excluded from the trial. Peripheral blood for TCR sequencing was drawn from every dose cohort at baseline, at cycle 4 day 1 and at cycle 7 day 1. The samples were drawn from a first-in-human, open-label, multicenter phase I dose-escalation trial of ivuxolimab. Adults with locally advanced or metastatic melanoma, renal cell, hepatocellular, or head and neck squamous cell carcinoma were enrolled in the trial. Before TCR sequencing, CD4+ and CD8+ T cells were separately sorted from peripheral blood.

The sequencing used CD4+ or CD8+ T cells sorted from blood, collected in a trial of the OX40 agonist ivuxolimab. This chain joins TRBV28 to TRBJ1-2; TRBD1 agrees with 8 junctional bases. The origin of this receptor is an adult with an advanced solid tumor such as melanoma, head and neck, liver or kidney cancer. The bases are TGTGCCAGCAGTTTGTACAGGGGGGGCTATGGCTACACCTTC. It encodes CASSLYRGGYGYTF.